The 23 T cell receptor beta chains given below trace back to one sample, sequenced in a study of T cell responses to AZD1222 COVID-19 vaccine. Profiling relied on immunoSEQ multiplex PCR, and the TCRdb table lists in-frame clones only, not all of them. The sample shows 130,000 to 150,000 clones, 92% of them seen only once. The sequenced sample was peripheral blood, obtained on day 0 of AZD1222 vaccination. These receptors all come from an adult in good health.

The CDR3 loop is CASAKGGAKNIQYF. Here the CDR3 DNA reads TGTGCCAGCGCGAAAGGGGGCGCCAAAAACATTCAGTACTTC. The rearrangement uses TRBV28 and TRBJ2-4; 7 bases are shared with TRBD1. The CDR3 runs to 14 residues. The ends lost 8 bases at V and 1 base at J; junction bases unmatched: 5. Per the germline V gene, CDR1 is MDHEN and CDR2 is SYDVKM.

In DNA, the CDR3 is TGTGCCAGCAGCCGGGACATCCAATACGAGCAGTACTTC. This gives the protein CASSRDIQYEQYF. The gene calls are TRBV6-5 and TRBJ2-7, with a tentative D call TRBD1 (6 bases). The CDR3 runs 13 residues. V lost 6 bases to trimming and J lost 4 bases, with 13 bases between them. Germline values: CDR1 MNHEY, CDR2 SVGAGI.

This sequence joins TRBV19 and TRBJ1-6; 10 bases fit TRBD1. CDR1 LNHDA and CDR2 SQIVND come from the germline V gene (reference sequence). The CDR3 has 15 residues. The trim removed 7 bases at V and 6 bases at J, leaving 6 bases unmatched. The CDR3 is CASTLGTGVNSPLHF. DNA for the CDR3: TGTGCCAGTACCCTAGGGACAGGGGTTAATTCACCCCTCCACTTT. The whole variable domain, remainder taken from reference TRBV19 and TRBJ1-6, is DGGITQSPKYLFRKEGQNVTLSCEQNLNHDAMYWYRQDPGQGLRLIYYSQIVNDFQKGDIAEGYSVSREKKESFPLTVTSAQKNPTAFYLCASTLGTGVNSPLHFGNGTRLTVT.

V is TRBV10-3 and J is TRBJ1-4; D may be TRBD1 (5 bases). This CDR3 is built from 13 residues. The V end was cut by 10 bases, the J end by 6 bases, with 15 bases between. Per germline, CDR1 ENHRY and CDR2 SYGVKD. CDR3 amino acids: CATNRTGDEKLFF. The CDR3, as DNA: TGTGCCACCAACAGGACCGGGGATGAAAAACTGTTTTTT.

There are many counts of this clone. The genes are TRBV6-5 and TRBJ1-2; tentatively, D is TRBD1 (6 bases). Germline CDR1 reads MNHEY; CDR2 reads SVGAGI. With 7 bases removed from V and 7 bases from J, the gap between germline ends came to 13 bases. There are 12 residues in the CDR3. As DNA, the CDR3 is TGTGCCAGCATGGACAGCTTATTTGGCTACACCTTC. Encoded protein: CASMDSLFGYTF.

This clone has a single count. The chain carries TRBV5-5 and TRBJ1-6, with a tentative D call TRBD1 (6 bases). Germline CDR1 reads SGHKS; CDR2 reads YYEKEE (reference sequence). CDR3 length: 14 residues. Trimming removed 5 bases from V and 9 bases from J, with 15 bases in between. The CDR3 coding sequence is TGTGCCAGCAGTCCTGGGAGGGGGGTTTCACCCCTCCACTTT. Protein: CASSPGRGVSPLHF.

The chain joins TRBV13 to TRBJ1-2; 9 nucleotides agree with TRBD1. CDR1 is PRHDT, CDR2 FYEKMQ, per germline (reference sequence). The CDR3 loop spans 16 amino acids. V lost 4 bases and J lost 7; bases outside the gene matches: 13. CDR3 nucleotide sequence: TGTGCCAGCAGCTCAAACCTCCGGGACAGGGCCTTTGGCTACACCTTC. Protein: CASSSNLRDRAFGYTF.

The chain carries TRBV25-1 and TRBJ2-1; perhaps D is TRBD1 or TRBD2 (6 bases each). V lost 3 bases to trimming and J lost 5 bases, with 20 bases between them. CDR3 length equals 17 residues. The germline gives CDR1 MGHDK, CDR2 SYGVNS. CDR3 nucleotide sequence: TGTGCCAGCAGTGACCCCGGGGGCTGGGTTCGCAACAATGAGCAGTTCTTC. Translation gives CASSDPGGWVRNNEQFF.

The gene calls are TRBV12-3 or TRBV12-4 and TRBJ1-1; D is unresolved. V lost 3 bases and J lost 7, with 12 bases in between. The CDR3 spans 13 residues. CDR3 sequence reads: CASSLGRVGEAFF. The CDR3 DNA reads TGTGCCAGCAGTTTGGGTAGGGTTGGTGAAGCTTTCTTT.

The CDR3 sequence is CASRLGASYGYTF. CDR3 bases: TGTGCCAGTAGGTTGGGTGCCTCCTATGGCTACACCTTC. The J gene is TRBJ1-2, the V gene TRBV19; D is ambiguous. This CDR3 is built from 13 residues. Germline V CDR1 and CDR2: LNHDA, SQIVND (reference sequence). The V end was cut by 6 bases, the J end by 4 bases, with 12 bases between.

The chain recombines TRBV27 with TRBJ2-7, with 9 bases aligning to TRBD1. The germline V gene encodes CDR1 MNHEY and CDR2 SMNVEV (reference sequence). The CDR3 is made up of 15 amino acids. The trim removed 5 bases at V and 5 bases at J, leaving 10 bases unmatched. CDR3 coding DNA: TGTGCCAGCAGTACTGTCCGGGACAGGGACCACGAGCAGTACTTC. Translated, it gives CASSTVRDRDHEQYF.

The chain joins TRBV4-1 to TRBJ1-5; D gene uncertain. Looked up from germline, CDR1 is MGHRA and CDR2 is YSYEKL. V was trimmed by 0 bases and J by 3 bases, leaving 9 bases between them. The CDR3 consists of 15 residues. The CDR3 DNA follows: TGCGCCAGCAGCCAAGATCCGTTCCTCAATCAGCCCCAGCATTTT. It encodes CASSQDPFLNQPQHF.

The chain employs TRBV12-5 and TRBJ1-2; D perhaps matches TRBD1 (5 bases). V lost 6 bases and J 6 bases, leaving 14 bases between the germline ends. The germline V gene encodes CDR1 LGHNT and CDR2 FRNRAP. This CDR3 contains 13 residues. DNA of the CDR3: TGTGCTAGTGGCCCGCCCCTGGGGGATGGCTACACCTTC. Translation gives CASGPPLGDGYTF. Variable domain in full (rest from reference TRBV12-5 and TRBJ1-2): DARVTQTPRHKVTEMGQEVTMRCQPILGHNTVFWYRQTMMQGLELLAYFRNRAPLDDSGMPKDRFSAEMPDATLATLKIQPSEPRDSAVYFCASGPPLGDGYTFGSGTRLTVV.

The chain carries TRBV19 and TRBJ2-1, with D maybe TRBD1 (5 bases). The CDR3 runs to 15 residues. Germline lookup yields CDR1 LNHDA and CDR2 SQIVND (reference sequence). The V and J ends lost 7 bases and 5 bases respectively, with 18 bases between them. In DNA form, the CDR3 reads TGTGCCAGTACAGGCCGAACCCTAGGGGACAATGAGCAGTTCTTC. This gives the protein CASTGRTLGDNEQFF.

V gene TRBV29-1 combines with J gene TRBJ2-7; possible D gene TRBD1, 6 bases. Trimming stripped 7 bases from V and 5 bases from J, with 12 bases between. Germline V gene data show CDR1 as SQVTM and CDR2 as ANQGSEA. The CDR3 extends over 11 amino acids. The CDR3 DNA sequence: TGCAGCGCGATACAGGGTAACGAGCAGTACTTC. Amino acid sequence: CSAIQGNEQYF.

This chain uses TRBV5-6 with TRBJ1-2; D gene ambiguous. CDR1 SGHDT and CDR2 YYEEEE come from the germline V gene. The CDR3 totals 13 residues. V was clipped by 4 bases and J by 7 bases, with 14 bases between them. Here the CDR3 reads CASSPGPASGYTF. For the CDR3, the DNA is TGTGCCAGCAGCCCCGGACCGGCTAGTGGCTACACCTTC.

This clone appeared a single time. The genes are TRBV5-1 and TRBJ1-2; D perhaps matches TRBD1 (6 bases). This CDR3 spans 15 amino acids. V was pared by 4 bases and J by 5 bases, with 18 bases between. Germline CDR1 SGHRS, CDR2 YFSETQ. The CDR3 loop is CASSAADRTIYGYTF. CDR3 bases: TGCGCCAGCAGCGCGGCAGACAGGACAATTTATGGCTACACCTTC. Variable domain in full (rest from reference TRBV5-1 and TRBJ1-2): KAGVTQTPRYLIKTRGQQVTLSCSPISGHRSVSWYQQTPGQGLQFLFEYFSETQRNKGNFPGRFSGRQFSNSRSEMNVSTLELGDSALYLCASSAADRTIYGYTFGSGTRLTVV.

The rearrangement uses TRBV11-3 and TRBJ1-4, with D unresolved. The ends were cut back, 0 bases at V and 4 bases at J, with 15 bases in the middle. The CDR3 consists of 17 residues. CDR1 is SGHNT and CDR2 is YENEEA in the germline V gene. CDR3 DNA: TGTGCCAGCAGCTTAGAACATCGGCATAAAGTTAATGAAAAACTGTTTTTT. Its translation: CASSLEHRHKVNEKLFF. Full variable domain (outside the CDR3, taken from reference TRBV11-3 and TRBJ1-4): EAGVVQSPRYKIIEKKQPVAFWCNPISGHNTLYWYLQNLGQGPELLIRYENEEAVDDSQLPKDRFSAERLKGVDSTLKIQPAELGDSAVYLCASSLEHRHKVNEKLFFGSGTQLSVL.

V gene TRBV5-5 combines with J gene TRBJ2-7; D gene ambiguous. The germline CDR1 and CDR2 sequences are SGHKS and YYEKEE (reference sequence). The CDR3 contains 14 residues. V was shortened by 3 bases and J by 2 bases, with 12 bases between the two germline ends. The CDR3 protein is CASSSWTQAYEQYF. The CDR3 coding sequence is TGTGCCAGCAGCTCGTGGACGCAAGCCTACGAGCAGTACTTC.

This clone is categorized as medium-sized. The genes are TRBV21-1 and TRBJ2-7. TRBV21-1 is a pseudogene. The CDR3 extends over 12 amino acids. The DNA of the CDR3 is TGCAGAGGAGGTGGGGGCTCCTACGAGCAGTACTTC. Residues: CRGGGGSYEQYF.

CDR3 DNA: TGTGCCAGCTCAATCAGGGGGTCATCCTACAATGAGCAGTTCTTC. It translates to CASSIRGSSYNEQFF. The V gene is TRBV18, the J gene TRBJ2-1; TRBD1 matches 7 bases. This CDR3 region has 15 residues. CDR1 is KGHSH, CDR2 LQKENI, per germline. Losses at the gene ends were 5 bases for V and 1 base for J; bases not matched to a gene: 5.

This rearrangement joins TRBV6-5 to TRBJ1-6, with a tentative D call TRBD1 (6 bases). The length of the CDR3 is 14 residues. V was pared by 10 bases and J by 1 base, with 11 bases between. The germline V gene encodes CDR1 MNHEY and CDR2 SVGAGI. The CDR3 sequence: CATGGRSYNSPLHF. The CDR3 nucleotides are TGTGCCACCGGGGGCAGATCCTATAATTCACCCCTCCACTTT.

This clone showed up just once. The rearrangement joins TRBV12-5 to TRBJ2-1; D ambiguous. Germline V gene data show CDR1 as LGHNT and CDR2 as FRNRAP. The CDR3 extends over 11 amino acids. The germline V and J ends were trimmed by 6 bases and 8 bases, with 8 bases remaining between them. The DNA of the CDR3 is TGTGCTAGTGGCCGGCTCGATGAGCAGTTCTTC. Translation: CASGRLDEQFF.